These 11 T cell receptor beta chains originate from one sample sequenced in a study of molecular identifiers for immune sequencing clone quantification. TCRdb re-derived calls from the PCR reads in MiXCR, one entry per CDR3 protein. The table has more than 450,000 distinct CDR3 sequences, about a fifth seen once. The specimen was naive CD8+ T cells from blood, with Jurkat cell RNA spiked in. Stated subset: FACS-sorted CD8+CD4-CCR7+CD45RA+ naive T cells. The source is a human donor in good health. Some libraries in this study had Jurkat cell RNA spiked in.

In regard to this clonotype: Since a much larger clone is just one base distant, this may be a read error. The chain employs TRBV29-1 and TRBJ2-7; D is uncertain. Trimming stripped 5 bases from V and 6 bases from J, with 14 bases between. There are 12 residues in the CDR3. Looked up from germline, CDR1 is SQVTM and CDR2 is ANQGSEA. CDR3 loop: CSVNPVGGEQYF. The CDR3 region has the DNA TGCAGCGTTAACCCAGTGGGCGGCGAGCAGTACTTC.

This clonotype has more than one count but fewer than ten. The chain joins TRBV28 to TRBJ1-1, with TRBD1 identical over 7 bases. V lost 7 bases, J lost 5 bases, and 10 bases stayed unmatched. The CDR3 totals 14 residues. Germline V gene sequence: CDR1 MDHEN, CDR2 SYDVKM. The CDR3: CASKPRGDLTEAFF. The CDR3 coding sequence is TGTGCCAGCAAACCCAGGGGGGATTTAACTGAAGCTTTCTTT.

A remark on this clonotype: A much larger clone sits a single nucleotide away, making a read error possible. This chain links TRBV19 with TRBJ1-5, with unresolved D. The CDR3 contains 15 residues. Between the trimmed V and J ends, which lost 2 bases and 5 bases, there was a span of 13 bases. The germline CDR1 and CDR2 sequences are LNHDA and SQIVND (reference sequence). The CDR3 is CASSIMGGSHQPQHF. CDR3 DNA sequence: TGTGCCAGTAGTATAATGGGAGGGTCTCATCAGCCCCAGCATTTT.

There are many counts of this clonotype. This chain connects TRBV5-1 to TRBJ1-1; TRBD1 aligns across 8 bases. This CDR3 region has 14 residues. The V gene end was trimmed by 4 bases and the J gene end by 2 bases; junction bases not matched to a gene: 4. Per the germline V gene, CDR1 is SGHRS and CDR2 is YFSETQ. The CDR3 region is CASSQTGDNTEAFF. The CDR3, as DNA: TGCGCCAGCAGCCAGACAGGGGACAACACTGAAGCTTTCTTT.

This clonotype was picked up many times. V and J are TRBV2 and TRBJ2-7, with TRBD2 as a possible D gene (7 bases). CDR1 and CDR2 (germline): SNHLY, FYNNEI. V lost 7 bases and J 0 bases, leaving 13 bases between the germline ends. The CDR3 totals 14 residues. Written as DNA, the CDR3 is TGTGCCAGCACCGGCGGGGGCGGCTCCTACGAGCAGTACTTC. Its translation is CASTGGGGSYEQYF.

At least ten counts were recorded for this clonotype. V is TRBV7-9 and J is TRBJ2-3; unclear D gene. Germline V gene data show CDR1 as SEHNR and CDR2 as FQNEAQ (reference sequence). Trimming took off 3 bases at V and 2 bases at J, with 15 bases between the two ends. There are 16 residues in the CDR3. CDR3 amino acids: CASSFDAVLTTDTQYF. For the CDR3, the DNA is TGTGCCAGCAGCTTTGACGCAGTACTAACCACAGATACGCAGTATTTT.

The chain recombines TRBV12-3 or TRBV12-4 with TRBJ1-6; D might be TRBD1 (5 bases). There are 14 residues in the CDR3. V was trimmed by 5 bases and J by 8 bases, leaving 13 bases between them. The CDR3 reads CASSGGGWDSPLHF. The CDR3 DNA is TGTGCCAGCAGTGGGGGAGGGTGGGATTCACCCCTCCACTTT.

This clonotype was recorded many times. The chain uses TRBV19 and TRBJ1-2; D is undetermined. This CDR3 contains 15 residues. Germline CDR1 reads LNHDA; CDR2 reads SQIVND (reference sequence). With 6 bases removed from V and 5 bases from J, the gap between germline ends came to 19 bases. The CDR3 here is CASSLITADVYGYTF. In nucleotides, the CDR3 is TGTGCCAGTAGCCTCATAACGGCGGACGTGTATGGCTACACCTTC.

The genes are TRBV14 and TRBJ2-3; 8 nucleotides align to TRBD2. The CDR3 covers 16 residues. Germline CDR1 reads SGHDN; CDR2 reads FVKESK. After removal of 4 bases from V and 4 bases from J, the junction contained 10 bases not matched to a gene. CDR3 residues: CASSLLSGGPPDTQYF. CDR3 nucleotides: TGTGCCAGCAGCCTTCTCTCGGGGGGGCCCCCAGATACGCAGTATTTT.

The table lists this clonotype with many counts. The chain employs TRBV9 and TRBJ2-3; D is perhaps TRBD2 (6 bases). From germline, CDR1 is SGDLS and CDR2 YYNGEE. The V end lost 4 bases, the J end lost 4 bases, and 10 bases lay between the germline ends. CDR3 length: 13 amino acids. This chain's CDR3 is CASSNWEADTQYF. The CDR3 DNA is TGTGCCAGCAGCAATTGGGAGGCAGATACGCAGTATTTT.

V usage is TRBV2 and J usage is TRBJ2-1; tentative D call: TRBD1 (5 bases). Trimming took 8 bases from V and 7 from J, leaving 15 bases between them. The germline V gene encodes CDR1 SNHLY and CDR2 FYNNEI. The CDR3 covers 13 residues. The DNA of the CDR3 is TGTGCCAGCGGAGCCATGGGGCTAAATGAGCAGTTCTTC. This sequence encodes CASGAMGLNEQFF.